This entry lists 25 T cell receptor beta chains sequenced from one sample in a study of PD-L1 blockade in urothelial cancer. This sample's time point: pretreatment peripheral blood. Clones were sequenced by immunoSEQ multiplex PCR, and TCRdb holds only the in-frame ones, with some missing. The table records approximately 48,000 clones, 70% to 80% of them present only once. This sample comprised PBMCs, obtained around atezolizumab (anti-PD-L1) treatment. The receptors stem from a man between 65 and 85 years old with urothelial cancer.

This clone showed up just a few times. This sequence joins TRBV28 and TRBJ1-2; D is unresolved. V was cut by 3 bases and J by 4 bases, with 15 bases left in between. This CDR3 has 15 residues. Germline V gene data show CDR1 as MDHEN and CDR2 as SYDVKM. The CDR3 DNA sequence: TGTGCCAGCAGTTTGGGTACCCCGCGGGGCTATGGCTACACCTTC. This translates into CASSLGTPRGYGYTF.

This clone was counted only a few times. The V call is TRBV19, the J call TRBJ2-2, with D maybe TRBD1 (6 bases). The CDR3 length is 12 residues. Germline assignment: CDR1 LNHDA and CDR2 SQIVND (reference sequence). With 9 bases removed from V and 6 bases from J, the gap between germline ends came to 11 bases. The CDR3 nucleotides read TGTGCCAGCCTCAACAGGGCCGGGGAGCTGTTTTTT. This encodes CASLNRAGELFF.

The table lists this clone with a few counts. The J gene is TRBJ2-5, the V gene TRBV2; 11 nucleotides line up with TRBD2. CDR1 is SNHLY and CDR2 is FYNNEI in the germline V gene. After removal of 3 bases from V and 5 bases from J, the junction contained 8 bases not matched to a gene. The length of the CDR3 is 16 residues. The CDR3 loop is CASSDPLAGVAETQYF. The CDR3 nucleotides read TGTGCCAGCAGTGATCCACTAGCGGGAGTAGCGGAGACCCAGTACTTC.

The chain has TRBV9 and TRBJ2-7; tentative D call: TRBD2 (5 bases). The CDR3 extends over 16 amino acids. Germline assignment: CDR1 SGDLS and CDR2 YYNGEE. Trimming cost V 0 bases and J 0 bases, with 13 bases left between them. CDR3: CASSVGPAGISYEQYF. DNA for the CDR3: TGTGCCAGCAGCGTAGGCCCCGCCGGGATCTCCTACGAGCAGTACTTC.

This clone was seen a single time. This sample includes further DNA sequences coding for the same CDR3. This chain connects TRBV5-1 to TRBJ1-1, with TRBD1 as a possible D gene (5 bases). Germline V CDR1 and CDR2: SGHRS, YFSETQ. The CDR3 extends over 14 amino acids. V lost 0 bases and J 4 bases, leaving 10 bases between the germline ends. The CDR3: CASSLGRVGTEAFF. The CDR3 region has the DNA TGCGCCAGCAGCTTGGGCAGGGTTGGCACTGAAGCTTTCTTT.

Only one count was recorded for this clone. CDR3 nucleotides: TGTGCCACCGGCCGGACTAGCGGGAACAATGAGCAGTTCTTC. It encodes CATGRTSGNNEQFF. The genes are TRBV19 and TRBJ2-1, with TRBD2 matching 12 bases. J was trimmed by 5 bases and V by 10 bases; bases with no gene match: 6. Looked up from germline, CDR1 is LNHDA and CDR2 is SQIVND (reference sequence). The CDR3 is made up of 14 amino acids.

V is TRBV11-2 and J is TRBJ2-3; 7 bases align to TRBD2. Germline loops: CDR1 SGHAT, CDR2 FQNNGV. Unmatched junction bases numbered 12, after V lost 5 bases and J lost 4 bases. The CDR3 loop spans 16 amino acids. As DNA, the CDR3 is TGTGCCAGCAGCCCCGTTTGGGGGGGGAGCGCAGATACGCAGTATTTT. It translates to CASSPVWGGSADTQYF.

This clone was recorded a few times. V is TRBV2 and J is TRBJ2-2; 11 bases are a match to TRBD2. The junction had 2 bases not matched to a gene; V was cut back by 3 bases and J by 5 bases. Germline lookup yields CDR1 SNHLY and CDR2 FYNNEI. The CDR3 is 15 amino acids. CDR3 sequence (DNA): TGTGCCAGCAGTGAGGGACTAGCGGTAACCGGGGAGCTGTTTTTT. This encodes CASSEGLAVTGELFF.

The chain couples TRBV28 to TRBJ1-2, with TRBD1 matching 7 bases. The CDR3 spans 14 residues. The germline gives CDR1 MDHEN, CDR2 SYDVKM. V was pared by 5 bases and J by 7 bases, with 10 bases of the junction left unmatched. The CDR3 protein is CASSTGTATGGYTF. The CDR3 DNA sequence: TGTGCCAGCAGTACAGGGACAGCCACTGGTGGCTACACCTTC.

The CDR3 bases are TGTGCCAGCAGTTCGATGACTAGTAGCAATGAGCAGTTCTTC. Its protein is CASSSMTSSNEQFF. The chain has TRBV5-6 and TRBJ2-1; tentatively, D is TRBD2 (6 bases). Germline CDR1 reads SGHDT; CDR2 reads YYEEEE. The CDR3 covers 14 residues. Trimming took off 5 bases at V and 6 bases at J, with 15 bases between the two ends.

This chain joins TRBV11-3 and TRBJ2-2, with TRBD1 as a possible D gene (5 bases). The CDR3 loop spans 17 amino acids. Germline V CDR1 and CDR2: SGHNT, YENEEA. V lost 1 base and J lost 0, with 12 bases in between. The CDR3 reads CASSLAVDTTNTGELFF. The DNA for the CDR3 is TGTGCCAGCAGCTTAGCAGTGGACACAACGAACACCGGGGAGCTGTTTTTT.

The chain links TRBV29-1 to TRBJ1-2; the D gene is possibly TRBD1 (6 bases). The V gene's germline CDR1 is SQVTM and CDR2 ANQGSEA. The CDR3 spans 12 residues. The ends were cut back, 3 bases at V and 8 bases at J, with 13 bases in the middle. In DNA, the CDR3 is TGCAGCGTTGAGCCGTTGGGGGCAGGCTACACCTTC. It is translated as CSVEPLGAGYTF.

This chain links TRBV6-1 with TRBJ1-1; TRBD1 aligns across 9 bases. Trimming at V came to 7 bases and at J to 5 bases, leaving 8 bases not matched to a gene. The germline V gene has CDR1 MNHNS and CDR2 SASEGT. The CDR3 loop spans 14 amino acids. Here the CDR3 reads CASISRDRETEAFF. As DNA, the CDR3 is TGTGCCAGCATTAGCCGGGACAGGGAAACTGAAGCTTTCTTT.

This sequence joins TRBV28 and TRBJ1-4, with 10 bases fitting TRBD1. CDR1 is MDHEN, CDR2 SYDVKM, per germline. The CDR3 totals 16 residues. Unmatched junction bases numbered 9, after V lost 3 bases and J lost 8 bases. The CDR3 protein is CASSFDQTGGREKLFF. CDR3 nucleotide sequence: TGTGCCAGCAGTTTCGACCAGACAGGGGGCCGGGAAAAACTGTTTTTT. The whole variable domain, filled in from reference TRBV28 and TRBJ1-4, reads DVKVTQSSRYLVKRTGEKVFLECVQDMDHENMFWYRQDPGLGLRLIYFSYDVKMKEKGDIPEGYSVSREKKERFSLILESASTNQTSMYLCASSFDQTGGREKLFFGSGTQLSVL.

The genes are TRBV5-1 and TRBJ2-7; D is possibly TRBD2 (6 bases). Per germline, CDR1 SGHRS and CDR2 YFSETQ. CDR3 length: 15 amino acids. Between the trimmed V and J ends, which lost 0 bases and 4 bases, there was a span of 14 bases. The DNA for the CDR3 is TGCGCCAGCAGCTTGGCGGTGGGGGGACCTTACGAGCAGTACTTC. Its protein product is CASSLAVGGPYEQYF. The variable domain in full, completed from reference TRBV5-1 and TRBJ2-7, reads KAGVTQTPRYLIKTRGQQVTLSCSPISGHRSVSWYQQTPGQGLQFLFEYFSETQRNKGNFPGRFSGRQFSNSRSEMNVSTLELGDSALYLCASSLAVGGPYEQYFGPGTRLTVT.

This clone was recorded a few times. The DNA for the CDR3 is TGTGCCAGCAGCACTACGCCGGGTAACTATGGCTACACCTTC. Translation gives CASSTTPGNYGYTF. This sequence joins TRBV7-9 and TRBJ1-2; D unresolved. V dropped 5 bases and J dropped 1 base, with 11 bases sitting between them. This CDR3 has 14 residues. CDR1 SEHNR and CDR2 FQNEAQ come from the germline V gene (reference sequence). Variable domain in full (rest from reference TRBV7-9 and TRBJ1-2): DTGVSQNPRHKITKRGQNVTFRCDPISEHNRLYWYRQTLGQGPEFLTYFQNEAQLEKSRLLSDRFSAERPKGSFSTLEIQRTEQGDSAMYLCASSTTPGNYGYTFGSGTRLTVV.

The V gene is TRBV9, the J gene TRBJ2-5; D might be TRBD1 (5 bases). The CDR3 totals 15 residues. The V and J ends lost 0 bases and 7 bases respectively, with 16 bases between them. Germline V gives CDR1 SGDLS, CDR2 YYNGEE. CDR3 DNA sequence: TGTGCCAGCAGCGTAGATGAAGGGGCCTCCGGGACCCAGTACTTC. Translating it yields CASSVDEGASGTQYF. The full variable domain, completed using reference TRBV9 and TRBJ2-5, is DSGVTQTPKHLITATGQRVTLRCSPRSGDLSVYWYQQSLDQGLQFLIQYYNGEERAKGNILERFSAQQFPDLHSELNLSSLELGDSALYFCASSVDEGASGTQYFGPGTRLLVL.

This chain connects TRBV6-5 to TRBJ1-2; 8 nucleotides line up with TRBD1. CDR1 is MNHEY and CDR2 is SVGAGI in the germline V gene. This CDR3 is built from 16 residues. V lost 1 base to trimming and J lost 3 bases; unmatched junction nucleotides: 7. The CDR3 DNA reads TGTGCCAGCAGTTACTGGACAGGGCAGGCATACTATGGCTACACCTTC. It translates to CASSYWTGQAYYGYTF.

This clone was counted between two and nine times. The V and J genes are TRBV18 and TRBJ1-3, with TRBD1 matching 8 bases. The junction had 6 bases not matched to a gene; V was cut back by 2 bases and J by 3 bases. The CDR3 has 16 residues. The germline CDR1 and CDR2 sequences are KGHSH and LQKENI. CDR3 in amino acids: CASSPSTGADGNTIYF. The DNA for the CDR3 is TGTGCCAGCTCACCATCGACAGGGGCGGATGGAAACACCATATATTTT. Combining the CDR3 with reference TRBV18 and TRBJ1-3 gives the whole variable domain NAGVMQNPRHLVRRRGQEARLRCSPMKGHSHVYWYRQLPEEGLKFMVYLQKENIIDESGMPKERFSAEFPKEGPSILRIQQVVRGDSAAYFCASSPSTGADGNTIYFGEGSWLTVV.

V usage is TRBV7-8 and J usage is TRBJ2-3; tentatively, D is TRBD2 (5 bases). The V gene's germline CDR1 is SGHVS and CDR2 FQNEAQ. This CDR3 is built from 14 residues. The V and J ends lost 6 bases and 6 bases respectively, with 16 bases between them. The CDR3 loop is CASSIQRGGDTQYF. The CDR3 nucleotides read TGTGCCAGCAGTATACAGCGCGGCGGGGATACGCAGTATTTT.

The chain recombines TRBV9 with TRBJ2-1, with 13 bases identical to TRBD2. From germline, CDR1 is SGDLS and CDR2 YYNGEE. The CDR3 loop spans 18 amino acids. V gave up 2 bases and J gave up 2 bases; unmatched junction bases: 7. The DNA of the CDR3 is TGTGCCAGCAGCGTGGACGGGACTAGCGGGATCGCCTACAATGAGCAGTTCTTC. Translated, it gives CASSVDGTSGIAYNEQFF.

The chain has TRBV27 and TRBJ1-2, with 7 nucleotides matching TRBD1. Unmatched junction bases numbered 8, after V lost 5 bases and J lost 8 bases. The CDR3 has 13 amino acids. Germline loops: CDR1 MNHEY, CDR2 SMNVEV (reference sequence). The CDR3, as DNA: TGTGCCAGCAGTCCACACCAGGGGGTAGGCTACACCTTC. It codes for CASSPHQGVGYTF.

The V gene is TRBV19, the J gene TRBJ1-4, with a tentative D call TRBD1 (5 bases). This CDR3 region has 14 residues. The V end lost 5 bases, the J end lost 3 bases, and 10 bases lay between the germline ends. CDR1 is LNHDA, CDR2 SQIVND, per germline (reference sequence). The CDR3 bases are TGTGCCAGTAGTGGCACAGGTGCTAATGAAAAACTGTTTTTT. Protein product: CASSGTGANEKLFF.

The chain uses TRBV10-3 and TRBJ2-2, with 13 bases lining up with TRBD2. The CDR3 extends over 16 amino acids. Germline lookup yields CDR1 ENHRY and CDR2 SYGVKD. The junction had 7 bases not matched to a gene; V was cut back by 6 bases and J by 6 bases. The CDR3 is CAISPGTSGIAGELFF. CDR3 nucleotide sequence: TGTGCCATCAGCCCTGGGACTAGCGGGATCGCCGGGGAGCTGTTTTTT.

This chain joins TRBV28 and TRBJ1-2; TRBD1 aligns across 7 bases. The germline V gene has CDR1 MDHEN and CDR2 SYDVKM. There are 13 residues in the CDR3. V was clipped by 3 bases and J by 8 bases; unmatched bases: 6. The CDR3, as DNA: TGTGCCAGCAGTTTGGAGGGGGCGCGGGGCTACACCTTC. It encodes CASSLEGARGYTF.